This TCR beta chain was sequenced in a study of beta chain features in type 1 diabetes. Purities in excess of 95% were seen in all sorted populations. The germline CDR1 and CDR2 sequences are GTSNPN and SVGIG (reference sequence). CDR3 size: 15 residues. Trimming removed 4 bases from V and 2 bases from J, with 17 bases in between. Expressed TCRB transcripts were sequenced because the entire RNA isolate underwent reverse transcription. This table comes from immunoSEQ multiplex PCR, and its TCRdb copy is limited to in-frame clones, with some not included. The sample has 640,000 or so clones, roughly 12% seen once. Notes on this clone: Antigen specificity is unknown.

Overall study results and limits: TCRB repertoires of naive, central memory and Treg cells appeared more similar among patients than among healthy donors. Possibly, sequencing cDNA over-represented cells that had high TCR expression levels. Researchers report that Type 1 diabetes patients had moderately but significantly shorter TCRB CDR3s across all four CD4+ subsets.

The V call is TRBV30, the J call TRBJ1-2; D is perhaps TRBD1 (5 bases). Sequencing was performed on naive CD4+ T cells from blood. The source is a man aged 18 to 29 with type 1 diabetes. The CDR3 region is CAWNPGTNPNYGYTF. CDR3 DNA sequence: TGTGCCTGGAACCCCGGGACGAACCCCAACTATGGCTACACCTTC.